This T cell receptor beta chain was found in a study of blood T cell repertoires in COVID-19. As for the study in general: Spain, Italy and the United States supplied samples that represented acute and convalescent COVID-19. Sources were T cells, B-cell-depleted T cells, or PBMCs; the material itself was cDNA or gDNA.

The germline V and J ends were trimmed by 4 bases and 4 bases, with 13 bases remaining between them. The germline V gene has CDR1 LNHDA and CDR2 SQIVND (reference sequence). The CDR3 covers 14 residues. Original handling: Nucleated cell counts were estimated from reference gene primer amplification. Clones were read by immunoSEQ multiplex PCR, and TCRdb kept only the in-frame ones, dropping some. V and J calls and clone size are copied from that table; D and trimming were computed from the DNA. This sample has 150,000 to 180,000 clones, with approximately 80% found just once. The TCR comes from an older woman with acute or convalescent COVID-19. The specimen was peripheral blood. The chain recombines TRBV19 with TRBJ2-5; D might be TRBD1 (6 bases). The CDR3 loop is CASSTTGSRETQYF. CDR3 bases: TGTGCCAGTAGTACCACAGGGTCGAGAGAGACCCAGTACTTC.